The 20 T cell receptor beta chains given below trace back to one sample, sequenced in a study of spatial heterogeneity in lung cancer. As to time point: blood at routine non-recurrence follow-up after resection. In TCRdb, the 5' RACE reads were re-called with MiXCR into one record per CDR3 protein. The table has about 27,000 distinct CDR3 sequences, more than 4.5% seen once. Sequencing used PBMCs, obtained at follow-up. The source is a female donor with early-stage non-small cell lung cancer.

A few counts support this clonotype. The chain has TRBV7-6 and TRBJ1-4; 9 bases match TRBD1. Germline V gives CDR1 SGHVS, CDR2 FNYEAQ. The CDR3 is 16 amino acids. The V and J ends lost 6 bases and 1 base, in that order; junction bases with no gene match: 6. The CDR3 loop reads CASSLRQGGTNEKLFF. In DNA, the CDR3 is TGTGCCAGCAGTTTGAGACAGGGGGGAACTAATGAAAAACTGTTTTTT.

The table lists this clonotype with many counts. The chain carries TRBV29-1 and TRBJ2-7, with TRBD1 matching 8 bases. J gave up 1 base and V 6 bases, and 2 bases lay outside the gene matches. CDR3 length: 12 amino acids. Germline V gene data show CDR1 as SQVTM and CDR2 as ANQGSEA. CDR3 sequence (DNA): TGCAGCGTCGGACAGGGATCCTACGAGCAGTACTTC. Its translation: CSVGQGSYEQYF.

This clonotype has ten or more counts. This rearrangement joins TRBV27 to TRBJ2-7; D possibly corresponds to TRBD1 (6 bases). Germline CDR1 and CDR2: MNHEY and SMNVEV (reference sequence). The V gene lost 5 bases and the J gene lost 1 base, with 9 bases spanning the gap. The CDR3 is 13 residues long. CDR3 amino acids: CASSQQGSYEQYF. Here the CDR3 DNA reads TGTGCCAGCAGTCAACAGGGTTCCTACGAGCAGTACTTC.

By share, this clonotype counts as medium-sized. CDR3 amino acids: CASSPRLAGGTQYF. CDR3 sequence (DNA): TGTGCCAGCAGCCCCCGACTAGCGGGGGGAACGCAGTATTTT. The chain has TRBV7-2 and TRBJ2-3, with TRBD2 identical over 13 bases. Germline trimming cut 5 bases from V and 9 bases from J; bases unmatched to any gene: 5. Germline values: CDR1 SGHTA, CDR2 FQGNSA. The CDR3 consists of 14 residues.

At least ten counts were recorded for this clonotype. The rearrangement joins TRBV29-1 to TRBJ2-1; 8 positions agree with TRBD2. The CDR3 totals 14 residues. CDR1 is SQVTM and CDR2 is ANQGSEA in the germline V gene. J gave up 2 bases and V 3 bases, and 3 bases lay outside the gene matches. The CDR3 loop is CSVDTGGAYNEQFF. CDR3 sequence (DNA): TGCAGCGTTGATACCGGGGGGGCCTACAATGAGCAGTTCTTC.

This clonotype appeared many times. The genes are TRBV16 and TRBJ2-3; TRBD1 is a possible D gene (5 bases). The CDR3 runs 15 residues. CDR1 and CDR2 from the germline V gene are KGHSY and FQNENV. Between the trimmed V and J ends, which lost 2 bases and 5 bases, there was a span of 14 bases. CDR3 DNA sequence: TGTGCCAGCAGCCAAACCTTTGACAGCGTAGATACGCAGTATTTT. This encodes CASSQTFDSVDTQYF.

In this sample, this clonotype turned up a few times. V usage is TRBV6-2 or TRBV6-3 and J usage is TRBJ2-1, with a possible D match to TRBD1 (7 bases). The germline gives CDR1 MNHEY, CDR2 SVGEGT. Trimming stripped 2 bases from V and 4 bases from J, with 12 bases between. The CDR3 length is 15 residues. The CDR3 is CASSYRSGGYNEQFF. The CDR3 bases are TGTGCCAGCAGTTACAGGTCAGGGGGGTACAATGAGCAGTTCTTC.

This clonotype was recorded many times. This sequence joins TRBV20-1 and TRBJ1-1; D gene ambiguous. V was clipped by 3 bases and J by 0 bases, with 8 bases between them. CDR3 length equals 13 residues. Germline values: CDR1 DFQATT, CDR2 SNEGSKA (reference sequence). The CDR3 bases are TGCAGTGCTAGGGTCAGTTTGAACACTGAAGCTTTCTTT. Protein sequence: CSARVSLNTEAFF.

At least ten counts were recorded for this clonotype. One junction end disagrees with the germline gene, perhaps due to a read error. This chain links TRBV20-1 with TRBJ1-5; no firm D call. The length of the CDR3 is 15 residues. Germline CDR1 and CDR2: DFQATT and SNEGSKA (reference sequence). CDR3 residues: CSAGDWADGNQPQHF. CDR3 DNA sequence: TGCAGTGCTGGAGATTGGGCAGATGGGAATCAGCCCCAGCATTTT.

This clonotype was seen many times. The chain recombines TRBV12-3 or TRBV12-4 with TRBJ2-5, with TRBD2 matching 8 bases. The CDR3 has 14 residues. Trimming at V came to 7 bases and at J to 1 base, leaving 5 bases not matched to a gene. The CDR3 sequence is CASNPGTSQETQYF. For the CDR3, the DNA is TGTGCCAGCAACCCCGGGACTAGCCAAGAGACCCAGTACTTC.

This clonotype was seen repeatedly, ten times or more. This chain joins TRBV5-6 and TRBJ2-5; maybe TRBD1 (6 bases). The CDR3 runs 15 residues. With 0 bases removed from V and 3 bases from J, the gap between germline ends came to 12 bases. CDR1 is SGHDT and CDR2 is YYEEEE in the germline V gene. CDR3 coding DNA: TGTGCCAGCAGCTTGGTAGGGACACCCGAAGAGACCCAGTACTTC. Translation gives CASSLVGTPEETQYF. Based on the CDR3 plus reference TRBV5-6 and TRBJ2-5, the full variable domain is DAGVTQSPTHLIKTRGQQVTLRCSPKSGHDTVSWYQQALGQGPQFIFQYYEEEERQRGNFPDRFSGHQFPNYSSELNVNALLLGDSALYLCASSLVGTPEETQYFGPGTRLLVL.

Within the sample, this clonotype is medium-sized. This sequence joins TRBV29-1 and TRBJ2-7; D perhaps matches TRBD1 (6 bases). Trimming removed 6 bases from V and 0 bases from J, with 15 bases in between. Germline lookup yields CDR1 SQVTM and CDR2 ANQGSEA. This CDR3 contains 14 residues. For the CDR3, the DNA is TGCAGCGTCCGTAGGACAGAGAGCTCCTACGAGCAGTACTTC. Translating gives CSVRRTESSYEQYF.

The V call is TRBV29-1, the J call TRBJ2-5, with a tentative D call TRBD2 (6 bases). V lost 2 bases to trimming and J lost 1 base, with 14 bases between them. From germline, CDR1 is SQVTM and CDR2 ANQGSEA. This CDR3 comprises 15 residues. The CDR3 DNA reads as TGCAGCGTTGAAAAGGGAGGCAGGGCCCAAGAGACCCAGTACTTC. This encodes CSVEKGGRAQETQYF.

This clonotype was seen at least ten times. The chain is built from TRBV3-1 and TRBJ1-3; possible D gene TRBD1, 5 bases. Trimming pared 4 bases from V and 4 bases from J, leaving 14 bases between. In germline, CDR1 is LGHDT, CDR2 YNNKEL (reference sequence). CDR3 length: 15 residues. DNA of the CDR3: TGTGCCAGCAGCCTTACTGACAGCGGAGGAAACACCATATATTTT. It specifies CASSLTDSGGNTIYF. Together with reference TRBV3-1 and TRBJ1-3, the CDR3 gives the full variable domain: DTAVSQTPKYLVTQMGNDKSIKCEQNLGHDTMYWYKQDSKKFLKIMFSYNNKELIINETVPNRFSPKSPDKAHLNLHINSLELGDSAVYFCASSLTDSGGNTIYFGEGSWLTVV.

This clonotype showed up just a few times. The chain joins TRBV20-1 to TRBJ1-1; D unclear. This CDR3 has 14 amino acids. Deletions cut 4 bases from V and 0 bases from J, with 12 bases between. Per germline, CDR1 DFQATT and CDR2 SNEGSKA (reference sequence). The chain's CDR3 is CSATLGQLNTEAFF. Here the CDR3 DNA reads TGCAGTGCTACCTTAGGCCAGCTGAACACTGAAGCTTTCTTT.

This clonotype was recorded many times. At one of its ends the junction is not consistent with the germline gene, which may arise from a read error. The chain uses TRBV25-1 and TRBJ1-1; TRBD1 agrees at 7 bases. From germline, CDR1 is MGHDK and CDR2 SYGVNS. The CDR3 consists of 16 residues. In DNA form, the CDR3 reads TGTGCCAGCAGCGAATGGGACAGCCTCATGAACACTGAAGCTTTCTTT. Its protein is CASSEWDSLMNTEAFF.

The rearrangement uses TRBV18 and TRBJ2-1, with 10 positions matching TRBD1. V gave up 6 bases and J gave up 6 bases; unmatched junction bases: 5. Germline V lookup: CDR1 KGHSH, CDR2 LQKENI. The CDR3 loop spans 14 amino acids. The CDR3 nucleotides are TGTGCCAGCTCTCCGGGACAGGGGTTCAATGAGCAGTTCTTC. This translates into CASSPGQGFNEQFF. Together with reference TRBV18 and TRBJ2-1, the CDR3 gives the full variable domain: NAGVMQNPRHLVRRRGQEARLRCSPMKGHSHVYWYRQLPEEGLKFMVYLQKENIIDESGMPKERFSAEFPKEGPSILRIQQVVRGDSAAYFCASSPGQGFNEQFFGPGTRLTVL.

This clonotype was recorded many times. The chain links TRBV6-4 to TRBJ2-3, with no clear D. V was shortened by 5 bases and J by 0 bases, with 9 bases between the two germline ends. The CDR3 sequence is 14 residues long. From germline, CDR1 is MRHNA and CDR2 SNTAGT. CDR3 in amino acids: CASSLDRSTDTQYF. The CDR3 region has the DNA TGTGCCAGCAGTCTCGACCGTAGCACAGATACGCAGTATTTT.

By its share, this clonotype is large. The chain joins TRBV20-1 to TRBJ2-5; 10 bases match TRBD2. The CDR3 contains 15 residues. The germline gives CDR1 DFQATT, CDR2 SNEGSKA (reference sequence). Germline trimming cut 2 bases from V and 5 bases from J; bases unmatched to any gene: 8. The CDR3 region is CSARNRASGSETQYF. In nucleotides, the CDR3 is TGCAGTGCTAGAAATCGAGCTAGCGGGAGCGAGACCCAGTACTTC.

This clonotype has at least ten counts. V usage is TRBV19 and J usage is TRBJ1-1; no definite D call. Germline loops: CDR1 LNHDA, CDR2 SQIVND (reference sequence). Trimming shortened V by 3 bases and J by 9 bases, and 8 bases separated the two germline ends. The CDR3 runs to 11 residues. CDR3 in amino acids: CASSIQSQAFF. In DNA form, the CDR3 reads TGTGCCAGTAGTATCCAGTCTCAAGCTTTCTTT. Supplemented by reference TRBV19 and TRBJ1-1, the full variable domain reads DGGITQSPKYLFRKEGQNVTLSCEQNLNHDAMYWYRQDPGQGLRLIYYSQIVNDFQKGDIAEGYSVSREKKESFPLTVTSAQKNPTAFYLCASSIQSQAFFGQGTRLTVV.